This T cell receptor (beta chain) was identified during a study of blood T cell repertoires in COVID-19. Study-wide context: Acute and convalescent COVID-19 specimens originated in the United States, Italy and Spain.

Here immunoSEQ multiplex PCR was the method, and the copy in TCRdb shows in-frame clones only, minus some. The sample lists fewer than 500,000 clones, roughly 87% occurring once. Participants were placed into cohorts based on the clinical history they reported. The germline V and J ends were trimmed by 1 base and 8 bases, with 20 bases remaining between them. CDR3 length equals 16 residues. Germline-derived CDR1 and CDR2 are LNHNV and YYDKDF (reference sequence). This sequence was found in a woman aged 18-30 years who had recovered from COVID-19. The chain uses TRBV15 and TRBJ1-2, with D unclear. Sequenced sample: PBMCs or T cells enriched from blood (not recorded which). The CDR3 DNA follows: TGTGCCACCAGCAGAGCGTTTAGGGAGGACCCCATGGGCTACACCTTC. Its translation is CATSRAFREDPMGYTF.